This TCR beta chain was observed in a study of human T cells and chemical hapten exposure. Whole-study context: Per-sample TCR yields varied mainly from small pooled library volume differences. Findings of the study overall: TCRs above 1 in 1000 frequency stayed constant with DPC sensitization. Significantly greater numbers of large CDR3 similarity clusters came from expanded TCRs than from controls.

TCRdb recomputed calls from the RACE reads with MiXCR, one row per CDR3 protein. Of about 39,000 distinct CDR3 sequences detected, roughly 13% appear once; the ten largest clones hold about 2.5%. This sample's time point: patch test 3, about 24 weeks after DPC sensitization. Regarding treatment: therapeutic diphenylcyclopropenone sensitization with weekly scalp DPC. Extraction yielded total RNA from whole blood (unfractionated). This clonotype has just a few counts. Its specificity is unknown. The CDR3 length is 14 residues. Trimming pared 4 bases from V and 0 bases from J, leaving 10 bases between. CDR1 SGHRS and CDR2 YFSETQ come from the germline V gene.

The material sequenced was whole blood, taken in connection with sensitization to the hapten diphenylcyclopropenone (DPC). The source is a woman aged 40-49 years with alopecia areata. Some clones in this sample may be carry-over from other donors' samples. The chain links TRBV5-1 to TRBJ1-1; D is uncertain. The chain's CDR3 is CASSPGMMNTEAFF. The CDR3 DNA follows: TGCGCCAGCAGCCCCGGAATGATGAACACTGAAGCTTTCTTT. The whole variable domain, remainder taken from reference TRBV5-1 and TRBJ1-1, is KAGVTQTPRYLIKTRGQQVTLSCSPISGHRSVSWYQQTPGQGLQFLFEYFSETQRNKGNFPGRFSGRQFSNSRSEMNVSTLELGDSALYLCASSPGMMNTEAFFGQGTRLTVV.